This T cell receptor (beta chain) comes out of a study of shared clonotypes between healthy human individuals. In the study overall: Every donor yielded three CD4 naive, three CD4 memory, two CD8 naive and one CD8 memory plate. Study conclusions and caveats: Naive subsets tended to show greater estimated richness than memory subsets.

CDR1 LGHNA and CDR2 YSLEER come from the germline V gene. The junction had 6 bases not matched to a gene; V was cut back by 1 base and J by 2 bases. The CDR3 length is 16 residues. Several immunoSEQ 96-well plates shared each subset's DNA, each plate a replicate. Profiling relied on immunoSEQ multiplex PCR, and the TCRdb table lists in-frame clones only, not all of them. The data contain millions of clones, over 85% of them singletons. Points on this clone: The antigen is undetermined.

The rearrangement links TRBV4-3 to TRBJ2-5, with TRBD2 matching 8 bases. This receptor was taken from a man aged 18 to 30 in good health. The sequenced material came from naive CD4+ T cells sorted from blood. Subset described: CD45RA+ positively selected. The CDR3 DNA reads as TGCGCCAGCAGCCAAGCCTTAAGCGGGGGACAAGAGACCCAGTACTTC. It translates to CASSQALSGGQETQYF.